Below, one TCR beta chain is given with its context. Its antigen remains unknown. This entry belongs to a study of cytotoxic CD8 clonotypes in ibrutinib-treated CLL. Study details: The patients, under 13 relapsed/refractory and roughly 15 treatment-naive, included 17 who were IGHV unmutated. Sequencing produced an average of roughly 230,000 productive templates and approximately 90,000 productive rearrangements per sample.

Data came from immunoSEQ multiplex PCR; TCRdb stores just in-frame clones and leaves some out. The table records some 130,000 clones, around 90% of them present only once. Whole-study results and caveats: Progressing and sustained-remission patients had different sampling times. There were few public clonotypes, and on treatment they contracted or stayed stable.

The sequencing here drew on PBMCs, taken after 12 months of ibrutinib treatment. This receptor was obtained from a human donor with chronic lymphocytic leukemia.

The CDR3 region is CASSQGQKNTEAFF. DNA of the CDR3: TGTGCCAGCAGCCAGGGACAGAAAAACACTGAAGCTTTCTTT. V usage is TRBV11-2 and J usage is TRBJ1-1; 7 nucleotides align to TRBD1. The junction had 5 bases not matched to a gene; V was cut back by 5 bases and J by 2 bases. Germline V gene sequence: CDR1 SGHAT, CDR2 FQNNGV. The CDR3 runs to 14 residues.